The rows below give T cell receptor beta chains drawn from one sample of a study of graft-versus-host responses after intestinal transplantation. These receptors' antigens are unknown. Here immunoSEQ multiplex PCR was the method, and the copy in TCRdb shows in-frame clones only, minus some. The table lists tens of thousands of clones, about 89% of them singletons. The source was unstimulated CD4+ T cells sorted from spleen or lymph node cells, collected before transplant. The receptors derive from a human donor who was the organ donor for an intestinal transplant. CDR3s include the opening cysteine and the closing phenylalanine or tryptophan. D genes are given only for firm matches.

V,D,J,CDR3
TRBV9,NA,TRBJ1-2,CASTPPGANYGYTF
TRBV27,NA,TRBJ1-5,CASSLSGGKAQPQHF
TRBV28,NA,TRBJ2-4,CASSLFARAIQYF
TRBV28,TRBD1,TRBJ1-5,CASKGTGSSNQPQHF
TRBV10-3,NA,TRBJ1-5,CAISEGGGSNQPQHF
TRBV18,NA,TRBJ1-2,CASSPLGEEGYTF
TRBV6-1,TRBD2,TRBJ2-7,CASSLDSSGSYEQYF
TRBV28,TRBD1,TRBJ1-4,CASSLLGQGQTNEKLFF
TRBV29-1,NA,TRBJ1-2,CSVNGFLNHSGYGYTF
TRBV5-5,NA,TRBJ1-2,CASSLTRKGETLYGYTF
TRBV7-2,NA,TRBJ2-1,CASSSQGGSGTYNEQFF
TRBV11-1,TRBD2,TRBJ2-3,CASSLVFGEGRADTQYF
TRBV15,TRBD1,TRBJ1-1,CATSRDGTRTGGEAFF
TRBV5-5,TRBD2,TRBJ2-3,CASSLTSGSTDTQYF
TRBV4-3,NA,NA,CASSQDPPGGSGNYEQYF
TRBV14,NA,TRBJ1-3,CASSQTGWSGNTIYF
TRBV18,NA,TRBJ1-1,CASSPRGNTEAFF
TRBV11-1,NA,TRBJ2-7,CASSGIDRGSYEQYF
TRBV6-6,TRBD2,TRBJ2-7,CASSYSRSGTYEQYF
TRBV7-9,NA,TRBJ2-3,CASSPADTQYF
TRBV28,TRBD2,TRBJ2-7,CASSLRNRGLAGGGEQYF
TRBV5-8,TRBD2,TRBJ2-3,CASSFIASSGRSATQYF
TRBV6-4,TRBD2,TRBJ2-1,CASSGSGRPNEQFF
TRBV6-1,NA,TRBJ1-5,CASSVPQGNQPQHF
TRBV18,TRBD1,TRBJ1-3,CASSTPTGVAGNTIYF